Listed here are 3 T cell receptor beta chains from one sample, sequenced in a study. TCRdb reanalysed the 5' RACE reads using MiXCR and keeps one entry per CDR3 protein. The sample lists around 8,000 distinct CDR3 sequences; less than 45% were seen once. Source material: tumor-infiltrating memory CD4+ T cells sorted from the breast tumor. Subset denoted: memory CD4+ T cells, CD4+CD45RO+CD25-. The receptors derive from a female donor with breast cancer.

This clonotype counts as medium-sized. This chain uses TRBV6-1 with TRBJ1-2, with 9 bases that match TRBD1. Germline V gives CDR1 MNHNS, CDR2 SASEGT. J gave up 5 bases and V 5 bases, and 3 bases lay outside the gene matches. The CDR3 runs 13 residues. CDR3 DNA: TGTGCCAGCAGTCGGGACAGGGAATATGGCTACACCTTC. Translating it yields CASSRDREYGYTF.

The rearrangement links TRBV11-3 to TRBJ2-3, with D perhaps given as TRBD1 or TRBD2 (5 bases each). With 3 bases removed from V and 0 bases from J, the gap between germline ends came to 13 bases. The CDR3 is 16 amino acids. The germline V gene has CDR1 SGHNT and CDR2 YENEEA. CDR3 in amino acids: CASSFRQTTSTDTQYF. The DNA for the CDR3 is TGTGCCAGCAGCTTCCGACAGACTACAAGCACAGATACGCAGTATTTT.

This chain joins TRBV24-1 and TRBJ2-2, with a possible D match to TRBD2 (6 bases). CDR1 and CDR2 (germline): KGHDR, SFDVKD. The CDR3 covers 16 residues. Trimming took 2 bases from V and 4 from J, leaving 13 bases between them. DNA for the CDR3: TGTGCCACCAGTGATTCGCAGAGGCGGGGCACCGGGGAGCTGTTTTTT. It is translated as CATSDSQRRGTGELFF.